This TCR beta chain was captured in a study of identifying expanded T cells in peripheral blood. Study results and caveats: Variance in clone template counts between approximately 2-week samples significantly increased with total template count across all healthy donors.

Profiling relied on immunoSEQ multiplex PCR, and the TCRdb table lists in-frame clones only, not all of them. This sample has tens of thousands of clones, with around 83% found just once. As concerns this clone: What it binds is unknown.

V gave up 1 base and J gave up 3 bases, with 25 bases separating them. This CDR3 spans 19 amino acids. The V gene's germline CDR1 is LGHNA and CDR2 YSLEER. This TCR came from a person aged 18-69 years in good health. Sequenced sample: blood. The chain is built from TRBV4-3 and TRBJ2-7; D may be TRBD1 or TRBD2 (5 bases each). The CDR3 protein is CASSQVWSGQTIQYYEQYF. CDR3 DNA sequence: TGCGCCAGCAGCCAAGTTTGGTCGGGGCAAACCATTCAGTACTACGAGCAGTACTTC.